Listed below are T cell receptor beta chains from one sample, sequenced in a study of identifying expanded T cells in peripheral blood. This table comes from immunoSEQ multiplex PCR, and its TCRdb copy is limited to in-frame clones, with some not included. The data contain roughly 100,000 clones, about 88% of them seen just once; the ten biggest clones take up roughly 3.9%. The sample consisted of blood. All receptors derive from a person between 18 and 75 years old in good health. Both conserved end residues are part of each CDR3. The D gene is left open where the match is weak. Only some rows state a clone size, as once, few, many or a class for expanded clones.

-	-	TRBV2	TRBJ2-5	TGTGCCAGCAGCTCACAGGGTTTTCGGGAGACCCAGTACTTC	CASSSQGFRETQYF
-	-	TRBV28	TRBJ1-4	TGTGCCAGCAGTTCCGAGGACAGCATCGAAAAACTGTTTTTT	CASSSEDSIEKLFF
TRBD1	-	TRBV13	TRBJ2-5	TGTGCCAGCAGTTCATCTTCCCCGGGACAGGGGGAGACCCAGTACTTC	CASSSSSPGQGETQYF
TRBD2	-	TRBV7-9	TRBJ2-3	TGTGCCAGCAGCCACAAACTAGCGGGGGACCCCCCCCGCAGAGATACGCAGTATTTT	CASSHKLAGDPPRRDTQYF
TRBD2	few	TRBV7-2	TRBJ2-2	TGTGCCAGCAGCTTAGGTATGAGCGGGAGTCCCGGCACCGGGGAGCTGTTTTTT	CASSLGMSGSPGTGELFF
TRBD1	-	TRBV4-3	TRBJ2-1	TGCGCCAGCAGCCAAGATTTGGGACAGGCCTACAATGAGCAGTTCTTC	CASSQDLGQAYNEQFF
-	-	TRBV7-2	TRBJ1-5	TGTGCCAGCAGCCTCCACAGGAATGGGCAGCCCCAGCATTTT	CASSLHRNGQPQHF
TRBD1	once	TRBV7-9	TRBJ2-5	TGTGCCAGCAGCTTAACCGGACAGGGACAAGAGACCCAGTACTTC	CASSLTGQGQETQYF
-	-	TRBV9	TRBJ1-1	TGTGCCAGCAGCGTCACTAGGGGAGAGAACACTGAAGCTTTCTTT	CASSVTRGENTEAFF
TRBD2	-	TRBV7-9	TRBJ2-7	TGTGCCAGCAGCTCCCCATCCGCCCAGCGGGAGAACTACGAGCAGTACTTC	CASSSPSAQRENYEQYF
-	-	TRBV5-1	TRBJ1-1	TGCGCCAGCAGCTCGAGACCGGGACTGATGAGAATGAACACTGAAGCTTTCTTT	CASSSRPGLMRMNTEAFF
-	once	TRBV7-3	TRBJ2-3	TGTGCCAGCAGCTTAGAAGGGACAGTCCCGCGGGGGCAGTATTTT	CASSLEGTVPRGQYF
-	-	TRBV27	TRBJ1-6	TGTGCCAGCGCTAACCCTCATTCACCCCTCCACTTT	CASANPHSPLHF
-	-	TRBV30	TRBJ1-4	TGTGCCTGGACCCCCGACAAGCTAGACGAAAAACTGTTTTTT	CAWTPDKLDEKLFF
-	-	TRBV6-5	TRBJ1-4	TGTGCCAGCAGTTACAAAACTCGGGAAAAACTGTTTTTT	CASSYKTREKLFF
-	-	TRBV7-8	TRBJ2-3	TGTGCCAGCAGCTTAGAAAATGCAGGGCCGGCAGATACGCAGTATTTT	CASSLENAGPADTQYF
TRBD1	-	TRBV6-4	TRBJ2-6	TGTGCCAGCAGTGACACCAGGGGGTCTGGGGCCAACGTCCTGACTTTC	CASSDTRGSGANVLTF
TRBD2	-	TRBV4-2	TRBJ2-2	TGTGCCAGCGTGGCGGGAGAGGCCGGGGAGCTGTTTTTT	CASVAGEAGELFF
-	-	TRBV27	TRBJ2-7	TGTGCCAGCAGTTCCGCTATTTTCCTGGACGAGCAGTACTTC	CASSSAIFLDEQYF
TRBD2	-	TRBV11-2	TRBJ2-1	TGTGCCAGCAGACCGATCGGGAGGGCCCTGAATGAGCAGTTCTTC	CASRPIGRALNEQFF
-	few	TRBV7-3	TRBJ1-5	TGTGCCAGCAGCCCCTCAGGGGGCAATCAGCCCCAGCATTTT	CASSPSGGNQPQHF
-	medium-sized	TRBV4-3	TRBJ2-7	TGCGCCAGCAGCCAAGAAATAGGGAAGGACGAGCAGTACTTC	CASSQEIGKDEQYF
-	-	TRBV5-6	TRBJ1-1	TGTGCCAGCAGCCCCCGGGGCAGATCTGGTCCTGAAGCTTTCTTT	CASSPRGRSGPEAFF
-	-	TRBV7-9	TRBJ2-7	TGTGCCAGCAGCCACCCTCAGGGACACCGCTCCTACGAGCAGTACTTC	CASSHPQGHRSYEQYF
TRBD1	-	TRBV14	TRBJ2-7	TGTGCCAGCAGCCATCGATGGACAGGCTCCTACGAGCAGTACTTC	CASSHRWTGSYEQYF
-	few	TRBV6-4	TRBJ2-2	TGTGCCAGCAGTGACTCTGGGGAGCCGAACACCGGGGAGCTGTTTTTT	CASSDSGEPNTGELFF
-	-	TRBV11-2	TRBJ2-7	TGTGCCAGCAGCTACCCAGGACGGGCCTACGAGCAGTACTTC	CASSYPGRAYEQYF
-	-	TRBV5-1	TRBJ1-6	TGCGCCAGCAGCTTGTCCGGTCGAGAAAATTCACCCCTCCACTTT	CASSLSGRENSPLHF
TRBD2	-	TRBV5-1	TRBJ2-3	TGCGCCAGCAGGCCCACTAGCGGGGCTAGCACAGATACGCAGTATTTT	CASRPTSGASTDTQYF
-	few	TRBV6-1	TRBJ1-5	TGTGCCAGCAGCCTTAATAGCAATCAGCCCCAGCATTTT	CASSLNSNQPQHF
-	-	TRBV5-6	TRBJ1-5	TGTGCCAGCAGCTCGAGGGGTCCGCCCCAGCATTTT	CASSSRGPPQHF
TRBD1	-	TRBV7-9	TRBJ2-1	TGTGCCAGCAGCCCTACTGACAGGGGGCGCAGGTACAATGAGCAGTTCTTC	CASSPTDRGRRYNEQFF
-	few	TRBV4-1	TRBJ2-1	TGCGCCAGCAGCCAAGCGATCGGACAGACCCTCAGCTCCTACAATGAGCAGTTCTTC	CASSQAIGQTLSSYNEQFF
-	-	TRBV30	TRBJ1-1	TGTGCCTGGAGATACCGGATGAACACTGAAGCTTTCTTT	CAWRYRMNTEAFF
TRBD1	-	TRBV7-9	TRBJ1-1	TGTGCCAGCACTCATCTCCCAGGGGGAACTGAAGCTTTCTTT	CASTHLPGGTEAFF
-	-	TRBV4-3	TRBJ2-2	TGCGCCAGCAGCCAAGATGAGTGGACGGACGGGGAGCTGTTTTTT	CASSQDEWTDGELFF
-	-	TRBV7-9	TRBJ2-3	TGTGCCAGCAGCTTAGCGTCTAGCGGCACAGATACGCAGTATTTT	CASSLASSGTDTQYF
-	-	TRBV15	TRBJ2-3	TGTGCCACCAGCAGAGATCCCCGGGGAACAGATACGCAGTATTTT	CATSRDPRGTDTQYF
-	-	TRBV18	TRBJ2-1	TGTGCCAGCTCACGGTCACAGACCGAGGGGGAGCAGTTCTTC	CASSRSQTEGEQFF
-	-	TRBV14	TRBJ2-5	TGTGCCAGCAGCCACGCCCAAGAGACCCAGTACTTC	CASSHAQETQYF
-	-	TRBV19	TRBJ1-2	TGTGCCAGTAGTACTGGGGAAAGAAACTATGGCTACACCTTC	CASSTGERNYGYTF
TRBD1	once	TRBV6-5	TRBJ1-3	TGTGCCAGCAGTGTGACAGGGCTCTCTGGAAACACCATATATTTT	CASSVTGLSGNTIYF
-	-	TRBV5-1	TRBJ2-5	TGCGCCAGCAGCTGGGATGAAGAGACCCAGTACTTC	CASSWDEETQYF
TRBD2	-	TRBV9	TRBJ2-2	TGTGCCAGCAGCGTCCGACTCGGGGGGGCCGGGGAGCTGTTTTTT	CASSVRLGGAGELFF
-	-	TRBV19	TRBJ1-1	TGTGCCAGTAGTTCCTCCTCAGAGAACACTGAAGCTTTCTTT	CASSSSSENTEAFF